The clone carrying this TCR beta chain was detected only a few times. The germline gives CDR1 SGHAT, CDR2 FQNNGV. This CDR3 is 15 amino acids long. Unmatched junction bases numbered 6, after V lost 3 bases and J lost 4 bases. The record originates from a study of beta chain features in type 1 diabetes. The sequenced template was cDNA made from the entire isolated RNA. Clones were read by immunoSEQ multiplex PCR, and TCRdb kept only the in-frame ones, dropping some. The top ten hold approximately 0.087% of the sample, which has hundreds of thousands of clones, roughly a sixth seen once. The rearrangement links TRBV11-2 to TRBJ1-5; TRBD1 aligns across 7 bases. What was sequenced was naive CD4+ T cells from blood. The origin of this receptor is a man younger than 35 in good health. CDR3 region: CASSFTGTENQPQHF. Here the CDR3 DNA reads TGTGCCAGCAGCTTCACCGGGACAGAGAATCAGCCCCAGCATTTT.